The 13 T cell receptor beta chains presented below share a single source sample, sequenced in a study of T cell responses to AZD1222 COVID-19 vaccine. Produced via immunoSEQ multiplex PCR; TCRdb's table is partial and in-frame only. Seen here are about 90,000 clones, about 89% observed once, and the top ten hold about 6.1%. Sequences were derived from peripheral blood, sampled 28 days after the second AZD1222 dose. Every receptor here comes from an adult who received the AZD1222 COVID-19 vaccine.

The rearrangement uses TRBV10-3 and TRBJ1-1, with 7 nucleotides matching TRBD1. J gave up 1 base and V 6 bases, and 5 bases lay outside the gene matches. CDR3 size: 14 residues. Per the germline V gene, CDR1 is ENHRY and CDR2 is SYGVKD. Here the CDR3 DNA reads TGTGCCATCAGAGGACAGGCTGCGAACACTGAAGCTTTCTTT. It encodes CAIRGQAANTEAFF.

The chain couples TRBV19 to TRBJ2-1; D might be TRBD2 (5 bases). The CDR3 is 15 amino acids. The ends were cut back, 5 bases at V and 8 bases at J, with 19 bases in the middle. CDR1 is LNHDA and CDR2 is SQIVND in the germline V gene (reference sequence). The CDR3, as DNA: TGTGCCAGTAGTCTGGCGGGTGACTATTTGGATGAGCAGTTCTTC. Its protein product is CASSLAGDYLDEQFF.

CDR3 nucleotide sequence: TGCGCCAGCAGCCAAGATCTGAAGGGGCTGGGTGAAAAACTGTTTTTT. It is translated as CASSQDLKGLGEKLFF. The chain recombines TRBV4-3 with TRBJ1-4; a possible D gene is TRBD1 (5 bases). This CDR3 has 16 amino acids. V was shortened by 0 bases and J by 7 bases, with 15 bases between the two germline ends. CDR1 is LGHNA and CDR2 is YSLEER in the germline V gene.

The chain links TRBV6-5 to TRBJ2-7; TRBD1 or TRBD2 may be the D gene (5 bases each). Germline V gene lookup returns CDR1 MNHEY and CDR2 SVGAGI. V lost 0 bases and J 3 bases, leaving 6 bases between the germline ends. This CDR3 spans 13 amino acids. CDR3 loop: CASSYSGDYEQYF. The CDR3 DNA is TGTGCCAGCAGTTACTCGGGGGACTACGAGCAGTACTTC.

The rearrangement links TRBV6-1 to TRBJ2-5; 7 bases line up with TRBD2. The CDR3 is 15 residues long. Germline trimming cut 0 bases from V and 5 bases from J; bases unmatched to any gene: 6. The germline CDR1 and CDR2 sequences are MNHNS and SASEGT. The CDR3 reads CASSEARRGGETQYF. CDR3 coding DNA: TGTGCCAGCAGTGAAGCTCGTAGGGGAGGGGAGACCCAGTACTTC.

J is TRBJ1-6 and V is TRBV19, with D tentatively TRBD1 (6 bases). The CDR3 sequence is 16 residues long. Trimming stripped 4 bases from V and 8 bases from J, with 18 bases between. Germline CDR1 reads LNHDA; CDR2 reads SQIVND (reference sequence). The CDR3 protein is CASSTSRQAQHSPLHF. The CDR3 DNA is TGTGCCAGTAGTACTTCTCGACAGGCGCAGCATTCACCCCTCCACTTT.

V gene TRBV9 combines with J gene TRBJ1-1, with a weak D call TRBD1 (5 bases). The CDR3 sequence is 14 residues long. V lost 4 bases, J lost 2 bases, and 12 bases lay in between. Per the germline V gene, CDR1 is SGDLS and CDR2 is YYNGEE. The CDR3 sequence is CASSPRTFNTEAFF. The DNA for the CDR3 is TGTGCCAGCAGCCCCCGGACATTCAACACTGAAGCTTTCTTT.

V is TRBV13 and J is TRBJ1-1; tentative D call: TRBD1 (6 bases). This CDR3 comprises 18 residues. Germline values: CDR1 PRHDT, CDR2 FYEKMQ (reference sequence). Trimming left V 4 bases short and J 7 bases short, with 28 bases between. The CDR3 loop is CASSSSHGGLLTVREAFF. Written as DNA, the CDR3 is TGTGCCAGCAGCTCTTCCCACGGGGGCCTGTTGACTGTACGTGAAGCTTTCTTT.

This clone was detected only a few times. V gene TRBV7-9 combines with J gene TRBJ2-2, with D tentatively TRBD2 (5 bases). Germline CDR1 SEHNR, CDR2 FQNEAQ (reference sequence). V was cut by 0 bases and J by 1 base, with 12 bases left in between. CDR3 size: 17 residues. The CDR3 sequence is CASSLALAIVNTGELFF. The CDR3 DNA reads as TGTGCCAGCAGCTTAGCGCTAGCTATAGTGAACACCGGGGAGCTGTTTTTT.

This chain uses TRBV6-5 with TRBJ2-5, with D possibly called TRBD1 or TRBD2 (5 bases each). The CDR3 is 15 residues long. Germline loops: CDR1 MNHEY, CDR2 SVGAGI. Trimming took off 0 bases at V and 1 base at J, with 9 bases between the two ends. The CDR3 here is CASSYSRDPQETQYF. CDR3 bases: TGTGCCAGCAGTTACTCCCGGGACCCCCAAGAGACCCAGTACTTC.

The chain recombines TRBV7-9 with TRBJ2-7; TRBD1 matches at 7 bases. Germline lookup yields CDR1 SEHNR and CDR2 FQNEAQ (reference sequence). With V trimmed by 8 bases and J by 4 bases, 11 bases remained unmatched. The CDR3 length is 14 residues. CDR3 coding DNA: TGTGCCAGCCTGGCCGGGACAGATATATACGAGCAGTACTTC. Protein: CASLAGTDIYEQYF.

A single count supports this clone. The chain combines TRBV7-9 with TRBJ1-4, with unresolved D. CDR3 size: 12 residues. The V gene's germline CDR1 is SEHNR and CDR2 FQNEAQ (reference sequence). V was shortened by 4 bases and J by 5 bases, with 5 bases between the two germline ends. CDR3 protein: CASSSLNEKLFF. CDR3 DNA: TGTGCCAGCAGCTCGCTGAATGAAAAACTGTTTTTT.

The chain carries TRBV6-2 or TRBV6-3 and TRBJ1-1; D is possibly TRBD1 (5 bases). The CDR3 contains 16 residues. Trimming stripped 0 bases from V and 4 bases from J, with 15 bases between. Per the germline V gene, CDR1 is MNHEY and CDR2 is SVGEGT. CDR3 DNA sequence: TGTGCCAGCAGTTACTCCCAGGGCGTTCGGGGCACTGAAGCTTTCTTT. Its protein product is CASSYSQGVRGTEAFF.